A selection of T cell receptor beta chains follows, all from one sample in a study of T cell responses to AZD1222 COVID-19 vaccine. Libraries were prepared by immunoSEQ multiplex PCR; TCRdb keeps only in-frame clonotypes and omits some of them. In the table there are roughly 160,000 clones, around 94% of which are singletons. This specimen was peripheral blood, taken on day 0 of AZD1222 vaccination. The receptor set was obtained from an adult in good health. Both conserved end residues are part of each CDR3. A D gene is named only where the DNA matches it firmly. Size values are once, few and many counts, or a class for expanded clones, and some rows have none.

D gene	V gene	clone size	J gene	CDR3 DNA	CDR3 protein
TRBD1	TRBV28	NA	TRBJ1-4	TGTGCCACCTGGACAGGACAGGGGGCGGGAGGGGATGAAAAACTGTTTTTT	CATWTGQGAGGDEKLFF
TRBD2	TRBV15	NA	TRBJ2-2	TGTGCCACCAGCAGAGAATGGCTAGCGGGGGACACCGGGGAGCTGTTTTTT	CATSREWLAGDTGELFF
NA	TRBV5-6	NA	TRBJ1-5	TGTGCCAGCAGCTTGTTGGGGGGCGGATTCGAGCCCCAGCATTTT	CASSLLGGGFEPQHF
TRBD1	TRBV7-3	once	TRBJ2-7	TGTGCCAGCAGCTCCCAGACAGGGGAGGCCTACGAGCAGTACTTC	CASSSQTGEAYEQYF
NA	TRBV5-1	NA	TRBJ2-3	TGCGCCAGCAGCACGACCAGTGCCGATACGCAGTATTTT	CASSTTSADTQYF
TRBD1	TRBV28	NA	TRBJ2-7	TGTGCCAGTTGGGACAGGGAGAGAAGCGAGCAGTACTTC	CASWDRERSEQYF
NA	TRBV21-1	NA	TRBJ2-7	TGTGCCAGCAGCAAAGCTCGACAGGGGGGAGCCTACGAGCAGTACTTC	CASSKARQGGAYEQYF
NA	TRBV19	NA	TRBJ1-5	TGTGCCAGTAGTATAGTGGAGGGAGATCAGCCCCAGCATTTT	CASSIVEGDQPQHF
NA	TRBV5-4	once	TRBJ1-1	TGTGCCAGCAGCTTGGGAACGAAAACCGGGGCCGAAGCTTTCTTT	CASSLGTKTGAEAFF
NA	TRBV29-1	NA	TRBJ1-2	TGCAGCGTTGAGGGCGGGCCTAACTATGGCTACACCTTC	CSVEGGPNYGYTF
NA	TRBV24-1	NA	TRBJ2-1	TGTGCCACCAGTGGCCTCGGTAATGAGCAGTTCTTC	CATSGLGNEQFF
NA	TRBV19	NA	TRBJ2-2	TGTGCCAGTAGTCTAACCCGAAGAGTCGCCGGGGAGCTGTTTTTT	CASSLTRRVAGELFF
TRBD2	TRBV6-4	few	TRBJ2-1	TGTGCCAGCAGTGGGGCGGGAGGGGTCGATGAGCAGTTCTTC	CASSGAGGVDEQFF
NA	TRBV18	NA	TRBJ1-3	TGTGCCAGCTCACTCTTACCACAGGGCTCGGGGAGCTCTGGAAACACCATATATTTT	CASSLLPQGSGSSGNTIYF
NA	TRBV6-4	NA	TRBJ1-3	TGTGCCAGCAGTGCCATCTCTGGAAACACCATATATTTT	CASSAISGNTIYF
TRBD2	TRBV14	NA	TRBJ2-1	TGTGCCAGCAGCCAAGATGAGGCTAGCGGGAGGGTTAGTGAGCAGTTCTTC	CASSQDEASGRVSEQFF
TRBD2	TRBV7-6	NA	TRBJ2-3	TGTGCCAGCAGCTTAAGGTATAGGCGGGAGACAGATACGCAGTATTTT	CASSLRYRRETDTQYF
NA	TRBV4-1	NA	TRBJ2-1	TGCGCCAGCAGCCCCCAACCTTACAATGAGCAGTTCTTC	CASSPQPYNEQFF
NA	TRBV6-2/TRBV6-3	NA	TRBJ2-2	TGTGCCAGCAGTCGGGGGACTGCCCGGGAGCTGTTTTTT	CASSRGTARELFF
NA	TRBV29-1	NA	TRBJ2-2	TGCAGCGCCGGGGGACCTAACACCGGGGAGCTGTTTTTT	CSAGGPNTGELFF
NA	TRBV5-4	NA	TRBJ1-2	TGTGCCAGCAGCTTGGAAAGGCAAGGGGTTAACTATGGCTACACCTTC	CASSLERQGVNYGYTF
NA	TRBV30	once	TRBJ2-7	TGTGCCTGGATGGCCCCCCGGGACGGCTCCTACGAGCAGTACTTC	CAWMAPRDGSYEQYF
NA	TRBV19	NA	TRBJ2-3	TGTGCCAGTAGTTTGACTCTCCCAAACACAGATACGCAGTATTTT	CASSLTLPNTDTQYF
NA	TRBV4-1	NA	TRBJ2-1	TGCGCCAGCAGCCAAAGTGCCCTGGGTAGCTACCGGGAGCAGTTCTTC	CASSQSALGSYREQFF
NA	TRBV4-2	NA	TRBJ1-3	TGTGCCAGCAGCCCCCAGGACAACCGAAACACCATATATTTT	CASSPQDNRNTIYF
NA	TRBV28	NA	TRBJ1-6	TGTGCCAGCAGCCTCGCAGGAACAAAGTCACCCCTCCACTTT	CASSLAGTKSPLHF
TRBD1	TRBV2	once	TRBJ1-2	TGTGCCAGCAGTAGTACGACAGGGACCTATGGCTACACCTTC	CASSSTTGTYGYTF
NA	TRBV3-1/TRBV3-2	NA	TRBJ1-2	TGTGCCAGCAGCCAAGACGAGGGGTATGGCTACACCTTC	CASSQDEGYGYTF
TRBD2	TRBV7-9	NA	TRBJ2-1	TGTGCCAGCAGCCGCACTAGCGGGCGTAACAATGAGCAGTTCTTC	CASSRTSGRNNEQFF
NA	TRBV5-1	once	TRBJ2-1	TGCGCCAGCAGCTTAGGGGTGGAGAGCGGTAGAGAGCAGTTCTTC	CASSLGVESGREQFF
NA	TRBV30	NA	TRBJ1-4	TGTGCCTGGACCCCCGGGGGCGGTGAAAAACTGTTTTTT	CAWTPGGGEKLFF
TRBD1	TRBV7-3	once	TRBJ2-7	TGTGCCAGCAGCTTAGGGGACAGGGCTTCCTACGAGCAGTACTTC	CASSLGDRASYEQYF
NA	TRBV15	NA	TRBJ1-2	TGTGCCACCAGCATCGGGGCGAGGGACTATGGCTACACCTTC	CATSIGARDYGYTF
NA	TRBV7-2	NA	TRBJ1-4	TGTGCCAGCAGCTTATTTTGGCAGGGCAATGAAAAACTGTTTTTT	CASSLFWQGNEKLFF
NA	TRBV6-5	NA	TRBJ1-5	TGTGCCAGCAGTTACACACCTAATCAGCCCCAGCATTTT	CASSYTPNQPQHF
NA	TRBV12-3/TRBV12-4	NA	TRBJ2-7	TGTGCCAGCAGTCCCGCGTTACAGCAGTACTTC	CASSPALQQYF
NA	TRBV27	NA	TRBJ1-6	TGTGCCAGCAGTATCGGGACGGTCGGGGGTTCACCCCTCCACTTT	CASSIGTVGGSPLHF
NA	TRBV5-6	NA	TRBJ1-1	TGTGCCAGCAGCTTGGGACGAAGGGACACTGAAGCTTTCTTT	CASSLGRRDTEAFF
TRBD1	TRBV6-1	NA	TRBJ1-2	TGTGCCAGCAGTGAAAGCACAGGACAGGGAGGAGGTGGCTACACCTTC	CASSESTGQGGGGYTF
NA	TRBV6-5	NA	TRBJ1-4	TGTGCCAGCGGGACGAGGGCGGGGAATGAAAAACTGTTTTTT	CASGTRAGNEKLFF
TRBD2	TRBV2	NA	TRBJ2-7	TGTGCCAGCAGAGATACTAGCGGGAGAATGGGGGAGCAGTACTTC	CASRDTSGRMGEQYF
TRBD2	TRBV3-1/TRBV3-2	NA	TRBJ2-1	TGTGCCAGCAGCCAAGACCCTAGCGGGTACAATGAGCAGTTCTTC	CASSQDPSGYNEQFF
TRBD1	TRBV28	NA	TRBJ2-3	TGTGCCAGTTTTCGACAGGGGGCTCGTACGCAGTATTTT	CASFRQGARTQYF
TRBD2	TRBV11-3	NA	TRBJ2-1	TGTGCCAGCAGCGCCAGCGGGAGCTCCTACAATGAGCAGTTCTTC	CASSASGSSYNEQFF
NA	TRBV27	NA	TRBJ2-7	TGTGCCAGCAGTTTACTCGACTTACTTCCCTACGAGCAGTACTTC	CASSLLDLLPYEQYF
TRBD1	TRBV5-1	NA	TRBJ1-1	TGCGCCAGCAGCTTGGAGGGGGCGCGAAGGAATGGGGGAAACACTGAAGCTTTCTTT	CASSLEGARRNGGNTEAFF
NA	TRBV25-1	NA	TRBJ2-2	TGTGCCACCGGAGGGGACAGTTATACCGGGGAGCTGTTTTTT	CATGGDSYTGELFF
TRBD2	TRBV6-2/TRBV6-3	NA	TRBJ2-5	TGTGCCAGCAGTTATAGGACCCCAGGTCCGCGGGGGGAGACCCAGTACTTC	CASSYRTPGPRGETQYF
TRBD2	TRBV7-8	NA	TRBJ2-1	TGTGCCAGCAGCGCGATCGCGGGACTAGCGGGACCCAATGAGCAGTTCTTC	CASSAIAGLAGPNEQFF
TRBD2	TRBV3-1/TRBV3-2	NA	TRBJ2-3	TGTGCCAGCAGCCAAGAGAGACTAGCCCCCTCGACAGATACGCAGTATTTT	CASSQERLAPSTDTQYF
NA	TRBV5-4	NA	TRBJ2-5	TGTGCCAGCAGCCCCGGGACGACTTTAGAGACCCAGTACTTC	CASSPGTTLETQYF
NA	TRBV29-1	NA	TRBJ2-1	TGCAGCGCCTCCGAGGCTATTCGACAGTTCTTC	CSASEAIRQFF
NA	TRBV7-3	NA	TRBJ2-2	TGTGCCAGCAGCTTAGGGTCCCTCACCGGGGAGCTGTTTTTT	CASSLGSLTGELFF